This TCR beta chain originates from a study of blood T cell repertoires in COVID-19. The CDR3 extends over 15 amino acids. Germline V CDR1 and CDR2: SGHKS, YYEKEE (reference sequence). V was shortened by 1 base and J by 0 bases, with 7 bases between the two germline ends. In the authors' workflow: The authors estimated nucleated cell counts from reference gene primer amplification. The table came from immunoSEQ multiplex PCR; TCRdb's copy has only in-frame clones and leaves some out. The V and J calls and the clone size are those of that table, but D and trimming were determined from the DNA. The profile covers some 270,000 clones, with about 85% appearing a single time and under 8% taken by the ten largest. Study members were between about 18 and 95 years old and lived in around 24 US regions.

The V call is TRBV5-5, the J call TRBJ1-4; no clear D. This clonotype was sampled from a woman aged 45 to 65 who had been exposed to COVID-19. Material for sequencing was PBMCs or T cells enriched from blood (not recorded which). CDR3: CASSLTTTTNEKLFF. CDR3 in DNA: TGTGCCAGCAGCTTGACGACAACAACTAATGAAAAACTGTTTTTT. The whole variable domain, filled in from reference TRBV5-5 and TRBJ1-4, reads DAGVTQSPTHLIKTRGQQVTLRCSPISGHKSVSWYQQVLGQGPQFIFQYYEKEERGRGNFPDRFSARQFPNYSSELNVNALLLGDSALYLCASSLTTTTNEKLFFGSGTQLSVL.